This passage covers 2 T cell receptor beta chains from one sample sequenced in a study of neurological immune-mediated disorders. Time point noted: longitudinal time-point 1 (baseline). TCRdb itself ran the 5' RACE reads through MiXCR, one entry per CDR3 protein. The table lists 70,000 to 75,000 distinct CDR3 sequences, around 13% of them singletons, with under 5.5% in the top ten. The sequencing sample was made of PBMCs. The receptor source for this set is a female donor with HTLV-1-associated myelopathy (HAM/TSP).

This clonotype came up many times. The chain is built from TRBV25-1 and TRBJ1-5, with 7 nucleotides matching TRBD1. The trim removed 2 bases at V and 6 bases at J, leaving 7 bases unmatched. This CDR3 contains 15 residues. From germline, CDR1 is MGHDK and CDR2 SYGVNS. The DNA of the CDR3 is TGTGCCAGCAGTGAAGGTGACAGGGCGAGTCAGCCCCAGCATTTT. Its translation is CASSEGDRASQPQHF.

In its sample, this clonotype was seen many times. The chain is built from TRBV7-9 and TRBJ1-4; the D gene is possibly TRBD1 (5 bases). CDR1 and CDR2 (germline): SEHNR, FQNEAQ (reference sequence). The CDR3 loop spans 16 amino acids. V was cut by 5 bases and J by 5 bases, with 18 bases left in between. CDR3 residues: CASSPIGAARNEKLFF. DNA for the CDR3: TGTGCCAGCAGCCCGATCGGGGCAGCACGAAATGAAAAACTGTTTTTT.